The sequence of this TCR beta chain was determined in a study of cytomegalovirus exposure and HLA in healthy donors. Study-level findings and limits: A later analysis reportedly found fewer N-insertions in an Asian-associated ancestry cluster than the roughly 680-donor mean. Some highly shared sequence variants likely arose as a pipeline artifact.

Germline CDR1 and CDR2: KGHSH and LQKENI. The CDR3 contains 18 residues. With 2 bases removed from V and 3 bases from J, the gap between germline ends came to 17 bases. Of note for this clone: Its antigen is not identified.

Use of 60 Vbeta and 13 Jbeta primers characterized the PCR. TCRdb keeps only in-frame clones here, not all; method: immunoSEQ multiplex PCR. The table has fewer than 150,000 clones, just under 85% seen once. The specimen was PBMCs. This sequence joins TRBV18 and TRBJ2-6; D may be TRBD1 (5 bases). This TCR came from a man aged 40-55 years in good health and CMV-seropositive. DNA for the CDR3: TGTGCCAGCTCACCAGTGGCCCAAGGGGCGGATGGGGCCAACGTCCTGACTTTC. It specifies CASSPVAQGADGANVLTF.